Below, one T cell receptor (beta chain) is given with its context. Specified treatment: randomized to nivolumab then ipilimumab (arm A) or the reverse (arm B). Germline V gene lookup returns CDR1 SNHLY and CDR2 FYNNEI. This CDR3 comprises 14 residues. V was clipped by 4 bases and J by 6 bases; unmatched bases: 8. The data were taken from a study of sequential checkpoint blockade in melanoma. On the study more broadly: Arm A got nivolumab then ipilimumab; arm B the reverse, 1:1.

Some clones are missing from TCRdb's copy, which holds only in-frame ones; the method was immunoSEQ multiplex PCR. This table has fewer than 35,000 clones, around 73% appearing once. Sequencing used CD8+ T cells sorted from blood (inferred from file names), obtained from a patient given nivolumab and ipilimumab in sequence. The chain links TRBV2 to TRBJ1-1; 7 positions agree with TRBD1. The sequence was collected from a human donor with melanoma. The CDR3 DNA follows: TGTGCCAGCAGTGGGGGGCAGGGGGGCCCTGAAGCTTTCTTT. This gives the protein CASSGGQGGPEAFF.